The clone carrying this T cell receptor (beta chain) was observed a handful of times. A much larger clone is a single base away; this may be a read error. Germline lookup yields CDR1 LGHNT and CDR2 FRNRAP. The CDR3 is 13 residues long. TCR beta cDNA came from approximately 490 ng total RNA, primed with a constant-region primer. Libraries for TCR beta were built through three nested multiplex PCR rounds, which together made up a slightly modified ARM-PCR procedure. With TRBV1-TRBV30 forward primers and a C-beta reverse primer, the first two PCR rounds were run for about 10 cycles each. TCRdb passed the multiplex PCR reads through MiXCR, listing each CDR3 protein once. The data show approximately 42,000 distinct CDR3 sequences, about 75% seen once. The sample comes from a study of tumor-infiltrating lymphocytes in primary liver carcinoma. The study co-extracted DNA and RNA from roughly 20-30 mg of unsorted bulk tissue.

The chain is built from TRBV12-5 and TRBJ2-1; D gene unclear. This TCR was recovered from a woman aged 30 to 39 with primary liver carcinoma and hepatitis B virus infection. Sequenced material: tumor-adjacent normal liver tissue. The DNA for the CDR3 is TGTGTTAGTGGTTTAAGACTGCTCAATGAGCAGTTCTTC. This translates into CVSGLRLLNEQFF.